The rows below give T cell receptor beta chains drawn from one sample of a study of cytomegalovirus exposure and HLA in healthy donors. The table came from immunoSEQ multiplex PCR; TCRdb's copy has only in-frame clones and leaves some out. The table has about 130,000 clones, roughly 80% seen once. Sequenced input: PBMCs. These TCRs come from a woman aged 50 to 60 in good health and CMV-seronegative. Each CDR3 is given with its conserved first and last residue. A D gene is named only where the DNA matches it firmly. Expanded clones get a size class; other rows say once, few or many, or leave the size out.

d_gene	j_gene	abundance	v_gene	CDR3aa	CDR3nt
TRBD1	TRBJ2-5	once	TRBV2	CASGHPTGQETQYF	TGTGCCAGCGGCCACCCGACAGGGCAAGAGACCCAGTACTTC
.	TRBJ1-3	.	TRBV7-2	CASSIDSSGNTIYF	TGTGCCAGCAGCATTGACAGCTCTGGAAACACCATATATTTT
.	TRBJ2-7	.	TRBV5-1	CFKQKAAYEQYF	TGTTTCAAGCAGAAGGCGGCATACGAGCAGTACTTC
.	TRBJ1-1	.	TRBV27	CASSINGQLNTEAFF	TGTGCCAGCAGTATCAACGGACAGCTGAACACTGAAGCTTTCTTT
TRBD1	TRBJ1-1	.	TRBV19	CASSDRVTEAFF	TGTGCCAGTAGCGACAGGGTCACTGAAGCTTTCTTT
TRBD2	TRBJ2-1	.	TRBV28	CASSFPRLAGNEQFF	TGTGCCAGCAGTTTTCCCAGGCTAGCGGGCAATGAGCAGTTCTTC
.	TRBJ1-6	.	TRBV10-3	CAITRTAYNSPLHF	TGTGCCATCACTAGGACAGCGTATAATTCACCCCTCCACTTT
TRBD1	TRBJ2-5	.	TRBV13	CASSPGQGPETQYF	TGTGCCAGCAGCCCGGGACAGGGACCCGAGACCCAGTACTTC
.	TRBJ2-1	.	TRBV10-3	CAIGQNNEQFF	TGTGCCATAGGACAAAACAATGAGCAGTTCTTC
.	TRBJ2-3	.	TRBV6-1	CASTLDSPSTDTQYF	TGTGCCAGCACCCTGGACAGTCCTAGCACAGATACGCAGTATTTT
TRBD2	TRBJ2-7	.	TRBV13	CASSPPLAAYEQYF	TGTGCCAGCAGCCCCCCGCTAGCGGCCTACGAGCAGTACTTC
.	TRBJ2-1	.	TRBV7-7	CASSSREGGEQFF	TGTGCTAGCAGCTCCCGTGAGGGAGGTGAGCAGTTCTTC
TRBD1	TRBJ2-1	.	TRBV7-3	CASSSAGTGTNEQFF	TGTGCCAGCAGCTCCGCCGGGACAGGGACCAATGAGCAGTTCTTC
.	TRBJ1-5	.	TRBV30	CAWSRQSNQPQHF	TGTGCCTGGAGCAGGCAAAGCAATCAGCCCCAGCATTTT
TRBD2	TRBJ2-2	.	TRBV4-2	CASSQLAVNTGELFF	TGTGCCAGCAGCCAACTAGCGGTAAACACCGGGGAGCTGTTTTTT
.	TRBJ2-7	once	TRBV7-9	CASSFDATGSMSYEQYF	TGTGCCAGCAGCTTTGACGCGACGGGATCAATGAGCTACGAGCAGTACTTC
TRBD1	TRBJ1-1	.	TRBV7-9	CSSSLAPRGRRTEAFF	TGTTCCAGCAGCTTAGCGCCCAGGGGGCGCAGGACTGAAGCTTTCTTT
.	TRBJ2-7	.	TRBV4-3	CASSQGRSSYEQYF	TGCGCCAGCAGCCAAGGACGGAGCTCCTACGAGCAGTACTTC
TRBD2	TRBJ2-7	.	TRBV4-3	CASSQELRLAYNEQYF	TGCGCCAGCAGCCAAGAGTTGAGACTAGCTTATAACGAGCAGTACTTC
.	TRBJ2-7	.	TRBV18	CASSPSSYEQYF	TGTGCCAGCTCACCTAGCTCCTACGAGCAGTACTTC
.	TRBJ2-7	few	TRBV7-9	CASSGEPGTEAYEQYF	TGTGCCAGCAGCGGTGAGCCCGGGACTGAGGCCTACGAGCAGTACTTC
.	TRBJ1-2	.	TRBV7-8	CASSMVHEANYGYTF	TGTGCCAGCAGCATGGTACACGAAGCTAACTATGGCTACACCTTC
.	TRBJ1-3	.	TRBV28	CASSGPTGSGNTIYF	TGTGCCAGCAGTGGACCAACAGGGTCCGGAAACACCATATATTTT
.	TRBJ2-1	few	TRBV4-3	CASSQVYEDLIHNEQFF	TGCGCCAGCAGCCAAGTGTATGAGGATCTTATACACAATGAGCAGTTCTTC
.	TRBJ2-7	.	TRBV28	CASSSGSYRGEQYF	TGTGCCAGCAGTTCCGGGAGTTATCGTGGCGAGCAGTACTTC
TRBD2	TRBJ2-2	.	TRBV9	CASSVGGSGTGELFF	TGTGCCAGCAGCGTAGGCGGGAGTGGGACCGGGGAGCTGTTTTTT
TRBD2	TRBJ2-5	.	TRBV6-6	CASSFGLAGGGETQYF	TGTGCCAGCAGTTTCGGACTAGCGGGTGGGGGGGAGACCCAGTACTTC
.	TRBJ2-7	few	TRBV30	CAWSPGVGHEQYF	TGTGCCTGGAGTCCAGGGGTGGGGCACGAGCAGTACTTC
.	TRBJ1-1	.	TRBV14	CASSLYRTTEAFF	TGTGCCAGCAGCCTCTACAGGACCACTGAAGCTTTCTTT
.	TRBJ2-1	.	TRBV2	CAGTELDNEQFF	TGTGCCGGCACTGAACTCGACAATGAGCAGTTCTTC
TRBD1	TRBJ1-6	.	TRBV30	CAWASDGTGTSPLHF	TGTGCCTGGGCCTCAGACGGGACAGGGACTTCACCCCTCCACTTT
.	TRBJ1-5	.	TRBV4-3	CASSQDTAGHNQPQHF	TGCGCCAGCAGCCAAGATACAGCAGGCCACAATCAGCCCCAGCATTTT
.	TRBJ1-6	.	TRBV30	CAWSSWTANSPLHF	TGTGCCTGGAGTAGCTGGACAGCTAATTCACCCCTCCACTTT
TRBD1	TRBJ2-3	.	TRBV15	CATSGGQGVPDTQYF	TGTGCCACCAGCGGGGGACAGGGGGTCCCAGATACGCAGTATTTT
.	TRBJ2-2	.	TRBV4-3	CASSQVPADREGTGELFF	TGCGCCAGCAGCCAAGTACCAGCGGACAGGGAGGGCACCGGGGAGCTGTTTTTT
.	TRBJ1-1	.	TRBV9	CASSVIQNTEAFF	TGTGCCAGCAGCGTAATACAGAACACTGAAGCTTTCTTT
TRBD1	TRBJ2-7	.	TRBV4-2	CASSQEKTGTYEQYF	TGTGCCAGCAGCCAAGAGAAGACAGGGACCTACGAGCAGTACTTC
.	TRBJ1-5	.	TRBV23-1	CASSQSVHSNQPQHF	TGCGCCAGCAGTCAATCTGTCCACTCCAATCAGCCCCAGCATTTT
.	TRBJ2-7	.	TRBV21-1	CASSASLAGGGYEQYF	TGTGCCAGCAGCGCGTCTCTAGCGGGAGGAGGGTACGAGCAGTACTTC
.	TRBJ1-2	.	TRBV19	CASSNTDGDYTF	TGTGCCAGTAGCAACACAGACGGGGACTACACCTTC
.	TRBJ2-5	once	TRBV5-1	CASSSGQQETQYF	TGCGCCAGCAGCTCCGGACAGCAAGAGACCCAGTACTTC
TRBD1	TRBJ1-5	.	TRBV9	CASSEDGTDQLQPQHF	TGTGCCAGCAGCGAGGATGGGACAGACCAACTTCAGCCCCAGCATTTT
TRBD1	TRBJ1-2	.	TRBV30	CAWSRQGAGGYTF	TGTGCCTGGAGTCGACAGGGTGCGGGTGGCTACACCTTC
.	TRBJ1-2	.	TRBV2	CASSAGDYGYTF	TGTGCCAGCAGTGCAGGGGACTATGGCTACACCTTC
.	TRBJ2-7	.	TRBV11-2	CASSSPRGGYEQYF	TGTGCCAGCAGCTCCCCTAGGGGTGGCTACGAGCAGTACTTC
.	TRBJ2-1	.	TRBV28	CASSLQRYNEQFF	TGTGCCAGCAGCCTACAGAGATACAATGAGCAGTTCTTC